This T cell receptor beta chain was found in a study of blood T cell repertoires in COVID-19. Clones were sequenced by immunoSEQ multiplex PCR, and TCRdb holds only the in-frame ones, with some missing. The sample holds about 77,000 clones; 75% to 85% are singletons and the top ten take more than 4%. This clone was observed a few times. Sequencing was performed on peripheral blood. The sequence came from a woman in her seventies with acute or convalescent COVID-19.

The CDR3, as DNA: TGTGCCAGCAGCCATAGAGCGGGGGGCTCCTACAATGAGCAGTTCTTC. Protein product: CASSHRAGGSYNEQFF. The chain combines TRBV16 with TRBJ2-1; TRBD2 matches 9 bases. CDR1 is KGHSY and CDR2 is FQNENV in the germline V gene. This CDR3 contains 16 residues. V was clipped by 3 bases and J by 0 bases; unmatched bases: 3.